This T cell receptor (beta chain) is from a study of shared clonotypes between healthy human individuals. Study-wide results and limits: Compared with memory subsets, naive subsets generally had larger estimated richness.

Several immunoSEQ 96-well plates shared each subset's DNA, each plate a replicate. Some clones are missing from TCRdb's copy, which holds only in-frame ones; the method was immunoSEQ multiplex PCR. Of 850,000 to 1,200,000 clones in the sample, 70% to 80% were seen once. The ends were cut back, 6 bases at V and 4 bases at J, with 9 bases in the middle. Per the germline V gene, CDR1 is MNHNY and CDR2 is SVGAGI (reference sequence). The CDR3 sequence is 12 residues long. Worth noting for this clone: Its matching antigen is unknown.

The receptor's source is a man aged 18-30 years in good health. The chain has TRBV6-6 and TRBJ1-2; possibly TRBD1 for D (5 bases). Input material: memory CD4+ T cells sorted from blood. Noted subset: CD45RA-negative fraction. The CDR3, as DNA: TGTGCCAGCAGAGGGACGACCTATGGCTACACCTTC. Translation: CASRGTTYGYTF.